These T cell receptor beta chains were read from a single sample in a study of blood T cell repertoires in COVID-19. The protocol was immunoSEQ multiplex PCR, while the TCRdb copy is restricted to in-frame clones and leaves out a portion. Among 150,000 to 200,000 clones, 84% were seen once, and the ten largest hold approximately 2.5%. What was sequenced was peripheral blood. The receptor source for this set is a human donor with acute or convalescent COVID-19. The donor label of this sample is uncertain. CDR3s include the opening cysteine and the closing phenylalanine or tryptophan. A D gene is named only where the DNA matches it firmly. Rows give clone size only sometimes, using once, few, many, or a class for an expanded clone.

>13|NA|once|TRBJ1-1|TRBV30
TGTGCCTGGAGTTTGGCAGAGAACACTGAAGCTTTCTTT
CAWSLAENTEAFF
>16|TRBD2|NA|TRBJ2-2|TRBV5-1
TGCGCCAGCAGCACCGCGGGAACTAGCGGGACCGGGGAGCTGTTTTTT
CASSTAGTSGTGELFF
>13|TRBD1|few|TRBJ2-1|TRBV11-3
TGTGCCAGCAGCCAACAGGGGGAGAATGAGCAGTTCTTC
CASSQQGENEQFF
>15|TRBD1|few|TRBJ1-1|TRBV30
TGTGCCTGGAAACCGGACAGGGGAGGATACACTGAAGCTTTCTTT
CAWKPDRGGYTEAFF
>16|NA|NA|TRBJ1-4|TRBV6-5
TGTGCCAGCAGTTTACTCGGGCAGGGTGTAGGTGAAAAACTGTTTTTT
CASSLLGQGVGEKLFF
>14|NA|NA|TRBJ2-7|TRBV5-1
TGCGCCAGCAGCTTGGCCTGGCCTGGCTACGAGCAGTACTTC
CASSLAWPGYEQYF
>13|NA|NA|TRBJ1-5|TRBV30
TGTGCCTGGAGTGTACTGGGAGATCAGCCCCAGCATTTT
CAWSVLGDQPQHF
>14|TRBD1|NA|TRBJ2-7|TRBV10-2
TGCGCCAGCAGCGAGGGACAGGGGCTTAGGGAGCAGTACTTC
CASSEGQGLREQYF
>15|NA|NA|TRBJ2-5|TRBV5-1
TGCGCCAGCAGCTTGTCCTACCCCGACCAAGAGACCCAGTACTTC
CASSLSYPDQETQYF
>13|NA|NA|TRBJ1-2|TRBV29-1
TGCAGCGTTGAGGGCCAGGGACATTATGGCTACACCTTC
CSVEGQGHYGYTF
>16|NA|once|TRBJ2-7|TRBV5-1
TGCGCCAGCAGCCGCGGAGGGGAGAAAGGGACCTACGAGCAGTACTTC
CASSRGGEKGTYEQYF
>16|TRBD1|NA|TRBJ1-4|TRBV5-1
TGCGCCAGCAGCCCGGGACAGAGACGGATGGATGAAAAACTGTTTTTT
CASSPGQRRMDEKLFF
>13|NA|NA|TRBJ2-7|TRBV5-4
TGTGCCAGCAGTCGGGATAGTGCGGGCGAGCAGTACTTC
CASSRDSAGEQYF
>12|NA|once|TRBJ1-2|TRBV2
TGTGCCCAGGGAAATCCTAACTATGGCTACACCTTC
CAQGNPNYGYTF